The rows below give T cell receptor beta chains drawn from one sample of a study of breast tumors, draining lymph nodes, adjacent tissues. TCRdb itself ran the multiplex PCR reads through MiXCR, one entry per CDR3 protein. The table shows 200,000 to 300,000 distinct CDR3 sequences, with 30% occurring only once. The sequencing sample was made of axillary lymph node tissue. Receptor source: a female donor with breast cancer. Some clones in this sample may be carry-over from other donors' samples. Each CDR3 is given with its conserved first and last residue. D genes are given only for firm matches. Clone size, where shown, is once, few, many, or a class for clones that have expanded.

TRBD2 many TRBJ2-7 TRBV7-2 TGTGCCAGCAGCCTGACTAGCGAGTACGAGCAGTACTTC CASSLTSEYEQYF
- - TRBJ2-3 TRBV15 TGTGCCACCAGCAATCCGGGCAAGGGCTACAATGAGCAGTATTTT CATSNPGKGYNEQYF
TRBD2 - TRBJ2-3 TRBV5-1 TGCGCCAGCAGCGGGTCAGGCGGGAGCGCAGATACGCAGTATTTT CASSGSGGSADTQYF
- many TRBJ1-4 TRBV2 TGTGCCAGCGCGGGGACAAATACAAATGAAAAACTGTTTTTT CASAGTNTNEKLFF
- many TRBJ2-7 TRBV7-8 TGTGCCAGCAGCTACGAGGGAAAGCAGTACTTC CASSYEGKQYF
TRBD2 - TRBJ2-1 TRBV11-2 TGTGCCAGCAGCACAGCGGGAGGGCTGTCGCTAAATGAGCAGTTCTTC CASSTAGGLSLNEQFF
- - TRBJ2-3 TRBV4-1 TGTGCCAGCAGCCAAGATTTGCAGACTATTAGTGTCGAGACAGATACGCAGTATTTT CASSQDLQTISVETDTQYF
- - TRBJ1-5 TRBV12-5 TGTGCTAGTGGTTTAGGGGCAGGCGGCGGGGGCAATCAGCCCCAGCATTTT CASGLGAGGGGNQPQHF
- many TRBJ2-5 TRBV30 TGTGCCTGGAGTGAGGGAGTGGAACAAGAGACCCAGTACTTC CAWSEGVEQETQYF
- - TRBJ1-1 TRBV29-1 TGCAGCGTTGTCACCGACGGAGGGGGATTCCGAGAAGCTTTCTTT CSVVTDGGGFREAFF
TRBD2 many TRBJ2-1 TRBV29-1 TGCAGCGTTGATTGGGCTAGCGGGAGGGAGCAGTTCTTC CSVDWASGREQFF
- many TRBJ1-6 TRBV30 TGTGCCTGGACCGGAGTGGGGGTGGTAAATTCACCCCTCCACTTT CAWTGVGVVNSPLHF
- many TRBJ1-2 TRBV7-9 TGTGCCAGCAGCCCTCAGGGAACAGACGGCTACACCTTC CASSPQGTDGYTF
- few TRBJ1-2 TRBV27 TGTGCCAGCAGGGAGAACTTAAACTATGGCTACACCTTC CASRENLNYGYTF
TRBD1 - TRBJ2-7 TRBV7-8 TGTGCCAGCAGCCGAGGGACAGGGAATAACGAGCAGTACTTC CASSRGTGNNEQYF
TRBD1 - TRBJ1-1 TRBV10-2 TGCGCCAGCAGTGAGTTACTGAGGGGACAGGGCAAAACTGAAGCTTTCTTT CASSELLRGQGKTEAFF
TRBD2 many TRBJ2-1 TRBV6-6 TGTGCCAGCACCCATGGGAGGGCACCGAGTAACAATGAGCAGTTCTTC CASTHGRAPSNNEQFF
- - TRBJ2-3 TRBV10-3 TGTGCCATCAATAACGTTGAAGATACGCAGTACTTT CAINNVEDTQYF
- - TRBJ1-3 TRBV20-1 TGCAGTGCTAGAGATCAGGACCGACCGAGCTACCCTCATGGCTACACCATATATTTT CSARDQDRPSYPHGYTIYF
- many TRBJ2-6 TRBV5-1 TGCGCCAGCACTTCCGGGCTCCTCCGCTCTGGGGCCAACGTCCTGACTTTC CASTSGLLRSGANVLTF
- - TRBJ2-2 TRBV5-4 TGTGCCAGCAGCTTCCTGGACCCCTTGGAGCTGTTTTTT CASSFLDPLELFF
- many TRBJ1-2 TRBV7-9 TGTGCCAGCAGCTTAGGGGGGGGTTCCACGTATGGCTACACCTTC CASSLGGGSTYGYTF
- many TRBJ2-7 TRBV20-1 TGCAGTGCCCAACGTCGCAGGACCCTCTACGAGCAGTACTTC CSAQRRRTLYEQYF
- few TRBJ2-1 TRBV12-5 TGTGCTAGTGGTTTGGTGTTCCGAAACAGATTATATTCCTACAATGAGCAGTTCTTC CASGLVFRNRLYSYNEQFF
- - TRBJ2-5 TRBV28 TGTGCCAGCAGTTTAGAGGGGACCCAGTACTTC CASSLEGTQYF
- many TRBJ2-7 TRBV5-1 TGCGCCAGCAGCTTGGAGGGCGACGAGCAGTACTTC CASSLEGDEQYF
- many TRBJ1-2 TRBV29-1 TGCAGCGTTGAAGTTGGAGGACGGCCAGTCGGCTACACCTTC CSVEVGGRPVGYTF
- many TRBJ2-1 TRBV25-1 TGTGCCAGCAGTTTGTCAGGCCGAGTGAATGAGCAGTTCTTC CASSLSGRVNEQFF
- many TRBJ2-3 TRBV7-8 TGTGCCAGCAGCCGGGGTCCCCGCGGACAGTTTAGCACAGATACGCAGTATTTT CASSRGPRGQFSTDTQYF
TRBD1 - TRBJ2-7 TRBV18 TGTGCCAGCTCACCACTGGGACAGGGGGCCTACGAGCAGTACTTC CASSPLGQGAYEQYF
TRBD2 many TRBJ2-7 TRBV6-5 TGTGCCAGCAGTTCCCGATTAGGACTAGCGGGTTTCTACGAGCAGTACTTC CASSSRLGLAGFYEQYF
- few TRBJ2-3 TRBV27 TGTGCCAGCAGTTTTAGCGCTCAAATCACAGATACGCAGTATTTT CASSFSAQITDTQYF
TRBD1 - TRBJ1-5 TRBV6-6 TGTGCCAGCAGCGTAACCCCGGGACAGAAGATACAAAATCAGCCCCAGCATTTT CASSVTPGQKIQNQPQHF
- - TRBJ2-7 TRBV20-1 TGCAGTGCTAGACGGGGGACCTTC CSARRGTF
TRBD1 many TRBJ2-1 TRBV5-1 TGCGCCAGCAGTTTGACAGGACAGGGTATCCCCACAGGTGAGCAGTTCTTC CASSLTGQGIPTGEQFF
- - TRBJ2-5 TRBV7-2 TGTGCCAGCAGCCTATTCGGGCGTGGGAAGCCATCCGGGACCCAGTACTTC CASSLFGRGKPSGTQYF
TRBD2 - TRBJ2-7 TRBV7-9 TGTGCCAGCAGTTTCGGCCTCGAGGGAGGGGTTTACGAGCAGTACTTC CASSFGLEGGVYEQYF
- many TRBJ1-4 TRBV3-1 TGTGCCAGTCAGCTTACAACTAATGAAAAACTGTTTTTT CASQLTTNEKLFF
- - TRBJ2-1 TRBV6-6 TGTGCCAGCGGTCACTCGAGTCCCTTAGCGGCCTCCTACAATGAGCAGTTCTTC CASGHSSPLAASYNEQFF
- many TRBJ1-2 TRBV5-4 TGTGCCAGCAAAGGGGCGGGGGGCTACACCTTC CASKGAGGYTF
TRBD1 many TRBJ1-1 TRBV25-1 TGTGCCAGCAGTGGGGGACAGGGTTCATCTGAAGCTTTCTTT CASSGGQGSSEAFF
TRBD1 many TRBJ1-2 TRBV20-1 TGCAGTGCTAGAGAACTAGGACAGGGCGGGGACTATGGCTACACCTTC CSARELGQGGDYGYTF
TRBD1 many TRBJ2-2 TRBV12-3/TRBV12-4 TGTGCCAGCAGTTTAGTATTGGGACAGGGGGCGCGGAGGACCGGGGAGCTGTTTTTT CASSLVLGQGARRTGELFF
TRBD2 few TRBJ2-1 TRBV4-2 TGTGCCAGCAGCCGGGCCGGGACTAGCGGGACCCATGACCCATACAATGAGCAGTTCTTC CASSRAGTSGTHDPYNEQFF
- few TRBJ1-2 TRBV6-2/TRBV6-3 TGTGCCAGCAGTTACTCAGAGGGAGTTGGCTACACCTTC CASSYSEGVGYTF